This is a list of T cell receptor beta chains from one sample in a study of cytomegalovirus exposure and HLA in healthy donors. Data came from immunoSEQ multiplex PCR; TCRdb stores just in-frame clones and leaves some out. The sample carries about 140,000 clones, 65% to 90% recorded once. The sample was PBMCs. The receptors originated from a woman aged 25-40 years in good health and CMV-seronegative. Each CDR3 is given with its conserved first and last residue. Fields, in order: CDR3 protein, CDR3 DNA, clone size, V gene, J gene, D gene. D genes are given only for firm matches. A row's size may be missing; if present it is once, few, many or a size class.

CDR3: CASSPTGSVYEQYF
DNA: TGCGCCAGCAGCCCGACAGGGAGTGTGTACGAGCAGTACTTC
size: NA
V: TRBV5-1
J: TRBJ2-7
D: TRBD1

CDR3: CASSLHGTGDTDTQYF
DNA: TGCGCCAGCAGCCTTCACGGGACAGGTGACACAGATACGCAGTATTTT
size: NA
V: TRBV5-1
J: TRBJ2-3
D: TRBD1

CDR3: CASSYSGTGTTYEQYF
DNA: TGTGCCAGCAGTTACTCTGGGACAGGGACCACCTACGAGCAGTACTTC
size: NA
V: TRBV6-5
J: TRBJ2-7
D: TRBD1

CDR3: CASSPDRRNQPQHF
DNA: TGTGCCAGCAGCCCCGACAGACGCAATCAGCCCCAGCATTTT
size: once
V: TRBV11-2
J: TRBJ1-5
D: NA

CDR3: CASSPAYNEQFF
DNA: TGTGCCAGCAGCCCTGCCTACAATGAGCAGTTCTTC
size: NA
V: TRBV28
J: TRBJ2-1
D: NA

CDR3: CASSAGTGNNEQFF
DNA: TGCGCCAGCAGTGCCGGGACAGGTAACAATGAGCAGTTCTTC
size: NA
V: TRBV10-1
J: TRBJ2-1
D: TRBD1

CDR3: CASSPPTGINQPQHF
DNA: TGTGCCAGTAGTCCTCCGACAGGGATTAATCAGCCCCAGCATTTT
size: NA
V: TRBV19
J: TRBJ1-5
D: TRBD1

CDR3: CASSIDRADYGYTF
DNA: TGTGCCAGCAGCATCGACAGGGCCGACTATGGCTACACCTTC
size: NA
V: TRBV5-4
J: TRBJ1-2
D: TRBD1

CDR3: CASSHGPGQGSDEQYF
DNA: TGCGCCAGCAGCCACGGACCGGGACAGGGGAGCGACGAGCAGTACTTC
size: NA
V: TRBV4-3
J: TRBJ2-7
D: TRBD1

CDR3: CATWAMNTEAFF
DNA: TGTGCCACCTGGGCAATGAACACTGAAGCTTTCTTT
size: NA
V: TRBV6-1
J: TRBJ1-1
D: NA

CDR3: CAISDQGTGNTGELFF
DNA: TGTGCCATCAGTGACCAGGGGACAGGGAACACCGGGGAGCTGTTTTTT
size: NA
V: TRBV10-3
J: TRBJ2-2
D: TRBD1

CDR3: CASSLGAGTPYEQYF
DNA: TGTGCCAGCAGCTTAGGAGCCGGGACTCCCTACGAGCAGTACTTC
size: NA
V: TRBV7-6
J: TRBJ2-7
D: NA

CDR3: CASSLGKGEGTQYF
DNA: TGTGCCAGCAGCTTAGGGAAAGGGGAAGGGACCCAGTACTTC
size: NA
V: TRBV7-9
J: TRBJ2-5
D: NA

CDR3: CASAGGSGTGELFF
DNA: TGTGCCAGCGCTGGGGGGAGCGGCACCGGGGAGCTGTTTTTT
size: once
V: TRBV6-4
J: TRBJ2-2
D: NA

CDR3: CASTRERDSPLHF
DNA: TGTGCCAGCACCCGGGAACGGGATTCACCCCTCCACTTT
size: NA
V: TRBV5-8
J: TRBJ1-6
D: NA

CDR3: CALGARYEQYF
DNA: TGTGCCTTGGGGGCCCGCTACGAGCAGTACTTC
size: NA
V: TRBV20-1
J: TRBJ2-7
D: NA

CDR3: CASSIGALTGNYGYTF
DNA: TGTGCCAGTAGTATAGGCGCCTTGACAGGAAACTATGGCTACACCTTC
size: once
V: TRBV19
J: TRBJ1-2
D: NA

CDR3: CATAADSNTEAFF
DNA: TGTGCCACTGCGGCGGACAGCAACACTGAAGCTTTCTTT
size: NA
V: TRBV2
J: TRBJ1-1
D: NA

CDR3: CASSYGTGTEAFF
DNA: TGTGCCAGCAGTTACGGGACAGGGACTGAAGCTTTCTTT
size: few
V: TRBV6-5
J: TRBJ1-1
D: TRBD1

CDR3: CAWSRSSDYGYTF
DNA: TGTGCCTGGAGTCGGTCTAGCGACTATGGCTACACCTTC
size: NA
V: TRBV30
J: TRBJ1-2
D: NA

CDR3: CASSDVGGVGYGYTF
DNA: TGTGCCAGCAGTGACGTCGGGGGGGTTGGCTATGGCTACACCTTC
size: NA
V: TRBV6-4
J: TRBJ1-2
D: NA

CDR3: CASSWDRPNTEAFF
DNA: TGCGCCAGCAGTTGGGACAGGCCCAACACTGAAGCTTTCTTT
size: NA
V: TRBV5-1
J: TRBJ1-1
D: TRBD1

CDR3: CASSFQAYEQYF
DNA: TGCGCCAGCAGCTTCCAGGCTTACGAGCAGTACTTC
size: few
V: TRBV4-1
J: TRBJ2-7
D: NA

CDR3: CASSWQGNTEAFF
DNA: TGTGCCAGCAGCTGGCAGGGGAACACTGAAGCTTTCTTT
size: NA
V: TRBV7-9
J: TRBJ1-1
D: NA

CDR3: CASRRPGQGAYEQYF
DNA: TGTGCCAGCAGGAGACCTGGACAGGGGGCGTACGAGCAGTACTTC
size: NA
V: TRBV6-1
J: TRBJ2-7
D: TRBD1

CDR3: CARGGDMNTEAFF
DNA: TGTGCTAGGGGGGGGGACATGAACACTGAAGCTTTCTTT
size: NA
V: TRBV30
J: TRBJ1-1
D: NA

CDR3: CASSPTGSRADTQYF
DNA: TGTGCCAGCAGCCCTACGGGAAGTAGGGCAGATACGCAGTATTTT
size: NA
V: TRBV11-3
J: TRBJ2-3
D: NA

CDR3: CASSSGILTEAFF
DNA: TGTGCCAGCAGCTCAGGGATCCTCACTGAAGCTTTCTTT
size: once
V: TRBV27
J: TRBJ1-1
D: NA

CDR3: CASSLAGGPETQYF
DNA: TGCGCCAGCAGCTTGGCGGGGGGGCCAGAGACCCAGTACTTC
size: NA
V: TRBV5-1
J: TRBJ2-5
D: TRBD2

CDR3: CAWSRDTLYGYTF
DNA: TGTGCCTGGAGCCGGGACACCCTGTATGGCTACACCTTC
size: NA
V: TRBV30
J: TRBJ1-2
D: NA

CDR3: CASIGQSNTEAFF
DNA: TGCGCCAGCATTGGACAGTCGAACACTGAAGCTTTCTTT
size: NA
V: TRBV5-1
J: TRBJ1-1
D: NA

CDR3: CATSRYDRGPYGYTF
DNA: TGTGCCACCAGCAGATACGACAGGGGGCCCTATGGCTACACCTTC
size: NA
V: TRBV15
J: TRBJ1-2
D: TRBD1

CDR3: CASSSSETSRVSGELFF
DNA: TGTGCCAGCAGCTCCTCCGAGACTAGCAGAGTGAGCGGGGAGCTGTTTTTT
size: NA
V: TRBV7-9
J: TRBJ2-2
D: TRBD2

CDR3: CASSVGPGVYEQFF
DNA: TGTGCCAGCAGCGTAGGGCCCGGGGTGTATGAGCAGTTCTTC
size: NA
V: TRBV9
J: TRBJ2-1
D: NA

CDR3: CASSEEASGANVLTF
DNA: TGTGCCAGCAGTGAGGAGGCCTCTGGGGCCAACGTCCTGACTTTC
size: NA
V: TRBV2
J: TRBJ2-6
D: NA

CDR3: CASSRDRDAGELFF
DNA: TGTGCCAGTAGCAGGGACAGGGACGCCGGGGAGCTGTTTTTT
size: NA
V: TRBV19
J: TRBJ2-2
D: TRBD1

CDR3: CASSQQGFTEAFF
DNA: TGTGCCAGCTCACAGCAGGGGTTCACTGAAGCTTTCTTT
size: NA
V: TRBV18
J: TRBJ1-1
D: NA

CDR3: CASSLEREGTGELFF
DNA: TGTGCCAGCAGCTTAGAACGGGAGGGAACCGGGGAGCTGTTTTTT
size: NA
V: TRBV11-2
J: TRBJ2-2
D: TRBD2

CDR3: CAWSRDRTVYGYTF
DNA: TGTGCCTGGAGCCGAGATAGAACCGTCTATGGCTACACCTTC
size: NA
V: TRBV30
J: TRBJ1-2
D: NA

CDR3: CAGRTLSTQELFF
DNA: TGTGCCGGGCGGACACTATCCACCCAGGAACTGTTTTTT
size: NA
V: TRBV6-1
J: TRBJ1-4
D: NA

CDR3: CASSLDRDRGVHEQYF
DNA: TGCGCCAGCAGCTTGGATCGGGACAGGGGTGTCCACGAGCAGTACTTC
size: NA
V: TRBV5-1
J: TRBJ2-7
D: TRBD1

CDR3: CASSPPGQYQETQYF
DNA: TGTGCCAGCTCACCACCGGGACAGTACCAAGAGACCCAGTACTTC
size: NA
V: TRBV18
J: TRBJ2-5
D: TRBD1

CDR3: CASSLALFSGANVLTF
DNA: TGTGCCAGCAGCTTAGCGCTATTCTCTGGGGCCAACGTCCTGACTTTC
size: NA
V: TRBV7-2
J: TRBJ2-6
D: NA

CDR3: CASSHPMTGSGNTIYF
DNA: TGTGCCAGCAGCCATCCCATGACAGGATCTGGAAACACCATATATTTT
size: NA
V: TRBV4-2
J: TRBJ1-3
D: NA

CDR3: CASSYLGLQPQHF
DNA: TGTGCCAGCAGTTACTTGGGGCTTCAGCCCCAGCATTTT
size: NA
V: TRBV6-6
J: TRBJ1-5
D: NA

CDR3: CASSRAGGAFF
DNA: TGTGCCAGCAGTAGGGCCGGAGGAGCTTTCTTT
size: NA
V: TRBV6-5
J: TRBJ1-1
D: NA